This TCR beta chain was retrieved from a study of cytomegalovirus exposure and HLA in healthy donors. The V and J ends lost 4 bases and 2 bases respectively, with 11 bases between them. The CDR3 runs to 13 residues. Germline-derived CDR1 and CDR2 are GTSNPN and SVGIG (reference sequence). 60 Vbeta and 13 Jbeta primers were used in PCR. Assay used: immunoSEQ multiplex PCR; TCRdb lists only in-frame clones, some missing. The sample contains 99,000 or so clones, over 60% of which appear only once. The chain joins TRBV30 to TRBJ1-1; tentatively, D is TRBD1 (5 bases). The TCR comes from a woman aged 18-29 years in good health and CMV-seropositive. Material for sequencing was PBMCs. This chain's CDR3 is CAWIGHFNTEAFF. The CDR3 nucleotides are TGTGCCTGGATCGGACATTTTAACACTGAAGCTTTCTTT.